This TCR beta chain was observed in a study of T cell responses to AZD1222 COVID-19 vaccine. This clone has more than one count but fewer than ten. Antigen: not known. Sequencing was performed with immunoSEQ multiplex PCR; in TCRdb, only in-frame clones are kept and a portion is missing. This sample has 120,000 or so clones, with about 90% found just once. Trimming stripped 7 bases from V and 2 bases from J, with 11 bases between. The CDR3 is made up of 12 amino acids. Germline-derived CDR1 and CDR2 are SQVTM and ANQGSEA. Study findings and constraints: The study identified only six AZD1222 recipients as seropositive at baseline. Spike-wide vaccine-associated CD4 TCRs dominated at 160-218 and 743-854. Nearly half of spike-specific TCRs reportedly target unmutated variant regions. Donor demographics were predominantly white British with a female majority; clonal diversity may be underestimated.

The source material was peripheral blood, sampled on day 0 of AZD1222 vaccination. This TCR was sampled from an adult in good health. The chain recombines TRBV29-1 with TRBJ1-1, with no clear D. CDR3 in amino acids: CSAHPPNTEAFF. CDR3 nucleotide sequence: TGCAGCGCCCACCCCCCAAACACTGAAGCTTTCTTT.